The 16 T cell receptor beta chains below were found in one sample sequenced in a study of T cell changes during pregnancy in multiple sclerosis. Produced via immunoSEQ multiplex PCR; TCRdb's table is partial and in-frame only. The profile covers roughly 80,000 clones, with about 92% appearing a single time and 2.6% taken by the ten largest. The sequences come from peripheral blood, collected after pregnancy. The receptor source for this set is a female donor in good health, enrolled as a control in a pregnancy study.

The chain employs TRBV10-3 and TRBJ1-2; 7 bases match TRBD1. Trimming cost V 6 bases and J 8 bases; bases outside gene matches: 12. The CDR3 has 14 residues. The V gene's germline CDR1 is ENHRY and CDR2 SYGVKD. The CDR3: CAIRKEGARYGYTF. Here the CDR3 DNA reads TGTGCCATCAGAAAAGAGGGGGCGCGATACGGCTACACCTTC.

The V call is TRBV10-3, the J call TRBJ1-1; tentatively, D is TRBD1 (6 bases). Germline V gene sequence: CDR1 ENHRY, CDR2 SYGVKD. The CDR3 has 16 residues. Trimming cost V 0 bases and J 1 base, with 12 bases left between them. CDR3 DNA: TGTGCCATCAGTGAGTCCTGGACAGCATGGAACACTGAAGCTTTCTTT. It specifies CAISESWTAWNTEAFF.

This chain connects TRBV7-6 to TRBJ2-7; 16 bases line up with TRBD2. This CDR3 has 19 residues. Germline V gene lookup returns CDR1 SGHVS and CDR2 FNYEAQ. With V trimmed by 1 base and J by 2 bases, 8 bases remained unmatched. The CDR3 region has the DNA TGTGCCAGCAGCTTAGTCCCGGGACTAGCGGGAGGGCTACCCTACGAGCAGTACTTC. This codes for CASSLVPGLAGGLPYEQYF.

The rearrangement joins TRBV5-1 to TRBJ2-3; D perhaps matches TRBD2 (7 bases). V lost 2 bases and J 4 bases, leaving 23 bases between the germline ends. The CDR3 covers 18 residues. Germline lookup yields CDR1 SGHRS and CDR2 YFSETQ. CDR3 in DNA: TGCGCCAGCAGCTTCTCTCTCGTGGGGGGGGCCGGGGCAGATACGCAGTATTTT. Its translation: CASSFSLVGGAGADTQYF.

This clone has only a few counts. V gene TRBV7-9 combines with J gene TRBJ2-1, with 7 bases fitting TRBD1. The germline V gene encodes CDR1 SEHNR and CDR2 FQNEAQ (reference sequence). The trim removed 5 bases at V and 9 bases at J, leaving 10 bases unmatched. The CDR3 is made up of 14 amino acids. The CDR3 region is CASSTGQPQVEQFF. CDR3 sequence (DNA): TGTGCCAGCAGCACGGGACAGCCCCAAGTTGAGCAGTTCTTC.

This rearrangement joins TRBV4-2 to TRBJ2-5; 11 nucleotides align to TRBD2. This CDR3 has 17 residues. The germline V gene has CDR1 LGHNA and CDR2 YNFKEQ. V dropped 0 bases and J dropped 5; count of bases not matched to a gene: 8. The CDR3 DNA reads TGTGCCAGCAGCCAAGAACCACTAGCGGGGGAGTGGGAGACCCAGTACTTC. Its translation is CASSQEPLAGEWETQYF.

The gene calls are TRBV5-1 and TRBJ1-1; 8 nucleotides agree with TRBD1. The V gene's germline CDR1 is SGHRS and CDR2 YFSETQ. Trimming took 4 bases from V and 5 from J; bases not matched to a gene: 10. This CDR3 region has 15 residues. CDR3 region: CASSPRTGRGTEAFF. As DNA, the CDR3 is TGCGCCAGCAGCCCAAGGACAGGGAGGGGGACTGAAGCTTTCTTT.

V usage is TRBV28 and J usage is TRBJ1-2; the D is unclear. Germline V CDR1 and CDR2: MDHEN, SYDVKM. The CDR3 loop spans 13 amino acids. With 10 bases removed from V and 8 bases from J, the gap between germline ends came to 20 bases. The CDR3 sequence: CAIPSVSPWGYTF. CDR3 coding DNA: TGTGCCATCCCATCGGTTAGCCCTTGGGGCTACACCTTC.

The V call is TRBV18, the J call TRBJ2-3; D is unresolved. Germline CDR1 KGHSH, CDR2 LQKENI. The CDR3 extends over 16 amino acids. Trimming left V 0 bases short and J 2 bases short, with 12 bases between. The CDR3 nucleotides are TGTGCCAGCTCACCACCGGTCCACCCCTACACAGATACGCAGTATTTT. It translates to CASSPPVHPYTDTQYF.

The rearrangement uses TRBV9 and TRBJ2-7; 10 bases match TRBD2. Germline CDR1 reads SGDLS; CDR2 reads YYNGEE. Trimming removed 4 bases from V and 0 bases from J; junction bases left unmatched: 13. CDR3 length: 18 amino acids. Here the CDR3 DNA reads TGTGCCAGCAGCCCCGGGGAGCGGGAGGGCCTCGTCTCCTACGAGCAGTACTTC. Residues: CASSPGEREGLVSYEQYF.

This clone was observed once. The chain links TRBV6-1 to TRBJ2-1, with a weak D call TRBD1 (6 bases). Trimming removed 6 bases from V and 0 bases from J, with 12 bases in between. The CDR3 totals 15 residues. The germline CDR1 and CDR2 sequences are MNHNS and SASEGT. CDR3 sequence reads: CASRAGTSSYNEQFF. CDR3 bases: TGTGCCAGCAGGGCCGGGACATCCTCCTACAATGAGCAGTTCTTC.

The chain carries TRBV7-3 and TRBJ2-1; D gene ambiguous. V was cut by 2 bases and J by 6 bases, with 8 bases left in between. The CDR3 covers 13 residues. Germline V gives CDR1 SGHTA, CDR2 FQGTGA. CDR3 coding DNA: TGTGCCAGCAGCTTAGCCCTAAGCAATGAGCAGTTCTTC. It specifies CASSLALSNEQFF.

This chain links TRBV2 with TRBJ1-5, with D unresolved. Germline CDR1 is SNHLY and CDR2 is FYNNEI. V lost 2 bases and J 0 bases, leaving 5 bases between the germline ends. This CDR3 comprises 14 residues. In DNA form, the CDR3 reads TGTGCCAGCAGTGAACAGTATAGCAATCAGCCCCAGCATTTT. It specifies CASSEQYSNQPQHF.

This chain uses TRBV7-3 with TRBJ2-1, with D tentatively TRBD2 (5 bases). Germline loops: CDR1 SGHTA, CDR2 FQGTGA. This CDR3 contains 12 residues. V was cut by 2 bases and J by 9 bases, with 8 bases left in between. The CDR3 loop is CASSLWAGEQFF. CDR3 DNA: TGTGCCAGCAGCTTATGGGCGGGTGAGCAGTTCTTC.

This clone has just one count. The V call is TRBV5-1, the J call TRBJ2-7, with D possibly being TRBD1 (6 bases). Trimming took 3 bases from V and 1 from J, leaving 11 bases between them. The CDR3 consists of 14 residues. Per germline, CDR1 SGHRS and CDR2 YFSETQ. CDR3 nucleotide sequence: TGCGCCAGCAGCTCGGGCAGGGGTTCCTACGAGCAGTACTTC. Protein product: CASSSGRGSYEQYF.

The chain combines TRBV28 with TRBJ2-1; possibly TRBD2 for D (6 bases). Germline lookup yields CDR1 MDHEN and CDR2 SYDVKM. The CDR3 length is 14 residues. Trimming cost V 4 bases and J 10 bases, with 17 bases left between them. CDR3 nucleotide sequence: TGTGCCAGCAGTTCACTCGGAGGGCCAGGCGAGCAGTTCTTC. It yields the protein CASSSLGGPGEQFF.